This TCR beta chain was obtained from a study of T cell repertoires in cytomegalovirus infection. Using its own MiXCR run on the reads, TCRdb lists one record per CDR3 protein. This sample has about 830,000 distinct CDR3 sequences, with roughly 33% found just once. On this clonotype itself: The antigen is undetermined.

The source is a human donor in good health (CMV status not recorded). Some clones in this sample may be carry-over from other donors' samples. The sample consisted of cultured CD8+ T cells from PBMCs, taken from culture after CMV antigen stimulation.

CDR3 sequence reads: CASSGRYTSYGYTF. As DNA, the CDR3 is TGTGCCAGCAGTGGCCGGTACACATCCTATGGCTACACCTTC. The gene calls are TRBV2 and TRBJ1-2, with D unclear. The CDR3 sequence is 14 residues long. Trimming cost V 4 bases and J 4 bases, with 13 bases left between them. CDR1 SNHLY and CDR2 FYNNEI come from the germline V gene.